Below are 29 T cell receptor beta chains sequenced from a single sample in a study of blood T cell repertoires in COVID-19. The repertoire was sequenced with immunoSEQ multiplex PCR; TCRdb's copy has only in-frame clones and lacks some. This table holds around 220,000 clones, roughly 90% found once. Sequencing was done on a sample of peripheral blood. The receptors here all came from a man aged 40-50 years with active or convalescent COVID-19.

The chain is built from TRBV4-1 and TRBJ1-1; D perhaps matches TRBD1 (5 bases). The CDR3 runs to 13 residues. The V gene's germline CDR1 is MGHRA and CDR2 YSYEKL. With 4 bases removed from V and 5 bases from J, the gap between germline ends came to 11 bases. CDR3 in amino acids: CASSLLGGTEAFF. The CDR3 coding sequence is TGCGCCAGCAGCCTCCTGGGGGGAACTGAAGCTTTCTTT.

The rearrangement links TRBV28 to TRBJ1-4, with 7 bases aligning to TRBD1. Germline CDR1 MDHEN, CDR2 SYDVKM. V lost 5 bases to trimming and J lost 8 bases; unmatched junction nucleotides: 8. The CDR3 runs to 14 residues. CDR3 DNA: TGTGCCAGCAGTCCCCAGACAGGGTGGGAAAAACTGTTTTTT. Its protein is CASSPQTGWEKLFF.

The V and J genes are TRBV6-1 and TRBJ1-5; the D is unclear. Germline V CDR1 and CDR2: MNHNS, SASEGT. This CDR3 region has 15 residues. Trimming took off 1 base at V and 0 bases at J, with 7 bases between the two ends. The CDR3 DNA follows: TGTGCCAGCAGTGAAGTTATCTATAGCAATCAGCCCCAGCATTTT. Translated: CASSEVIYSNQPQHF.

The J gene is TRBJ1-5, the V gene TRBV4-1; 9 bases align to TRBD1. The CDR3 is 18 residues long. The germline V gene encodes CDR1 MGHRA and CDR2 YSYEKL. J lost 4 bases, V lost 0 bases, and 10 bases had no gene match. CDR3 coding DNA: TGCGCCAGCAGCCAAGACTTGACCGGGACAGGGACTAATCAGCCCCAGCATTTT. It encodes CASSQDLTGTGTNQPQHF.

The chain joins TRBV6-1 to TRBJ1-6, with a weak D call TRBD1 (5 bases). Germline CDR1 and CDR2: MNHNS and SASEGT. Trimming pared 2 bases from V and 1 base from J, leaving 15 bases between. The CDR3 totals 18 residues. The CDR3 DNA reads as TGTGCCAGCAGTGAACGCCACGGAAGGGGATCCTATAATTCACCCCTCCACTTT. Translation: CASSERHGRGSYNSPLHF.

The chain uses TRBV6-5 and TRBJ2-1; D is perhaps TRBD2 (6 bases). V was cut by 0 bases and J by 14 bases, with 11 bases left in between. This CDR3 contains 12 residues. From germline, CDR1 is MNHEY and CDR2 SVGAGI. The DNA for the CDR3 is TGTGCCAGCAGTTACTCCCGGGAGAGAGAGTTCTTC. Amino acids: CASSYSREREFF.

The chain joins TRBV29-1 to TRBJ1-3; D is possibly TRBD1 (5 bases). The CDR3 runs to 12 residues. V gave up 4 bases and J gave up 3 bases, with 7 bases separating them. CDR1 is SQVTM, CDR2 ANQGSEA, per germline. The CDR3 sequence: CSVGGSGNTIYF. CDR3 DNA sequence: TGCAGCGTTGGGGGCAGTGGAAACACCATATATTTT.

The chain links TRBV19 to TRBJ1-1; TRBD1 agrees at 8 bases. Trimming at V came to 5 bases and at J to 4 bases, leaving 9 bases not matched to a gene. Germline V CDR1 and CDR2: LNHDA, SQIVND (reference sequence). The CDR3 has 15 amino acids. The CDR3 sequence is CASSGGTGRSTEAFF. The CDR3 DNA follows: TGTGCCAGTAGTGGGGGGACAGGTCGAAGCACTGAAGCTTTCTTT. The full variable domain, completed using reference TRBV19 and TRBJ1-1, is DGGITQSPKYLFRKEGQNVTLSCEQNLNHDAMYWYRQDPGQGLRLIYYSQIVNDFQKGDIAEGYSVSREKKESFPLTVTSAQKNPTAFYLCASSGGTGRSTEAFFGQGTRLTVV.

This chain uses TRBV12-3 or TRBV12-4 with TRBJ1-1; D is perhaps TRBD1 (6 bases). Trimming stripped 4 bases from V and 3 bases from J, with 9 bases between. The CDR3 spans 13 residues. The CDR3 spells CASSSTGYTEAFF. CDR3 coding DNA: TGTGCCAGCAGTTCTACAGGGTACACTGAAGCTTTCTTT.

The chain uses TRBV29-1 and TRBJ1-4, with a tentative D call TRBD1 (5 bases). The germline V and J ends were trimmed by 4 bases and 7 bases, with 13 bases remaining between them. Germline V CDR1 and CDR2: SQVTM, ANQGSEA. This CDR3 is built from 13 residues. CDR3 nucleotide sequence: TGCAGCGTTGTTGTTGGGGCTTTTGAAAAACTGTTTTTT. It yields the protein CSVVVGAFEKLFF.

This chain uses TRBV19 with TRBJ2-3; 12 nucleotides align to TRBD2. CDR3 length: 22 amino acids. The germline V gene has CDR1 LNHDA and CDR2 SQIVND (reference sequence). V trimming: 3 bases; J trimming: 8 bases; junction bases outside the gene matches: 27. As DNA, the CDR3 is TGTGCCAGTAGTATCCCTGCGCCGGGACAGCGCTATTCTAGCGGGGGGGTATTTACGCAGTATTTT. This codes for CASSIPAPGQRYSSGGVFTQYF.

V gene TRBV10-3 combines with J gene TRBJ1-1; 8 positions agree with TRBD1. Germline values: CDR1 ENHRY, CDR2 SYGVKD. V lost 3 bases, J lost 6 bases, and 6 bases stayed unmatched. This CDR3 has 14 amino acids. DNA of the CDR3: TGTGCCATCAGTGAAGCAGTCAGGGGGCCTGAAGCTTTCTTT. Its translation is CAISEAVRGPEAFF.

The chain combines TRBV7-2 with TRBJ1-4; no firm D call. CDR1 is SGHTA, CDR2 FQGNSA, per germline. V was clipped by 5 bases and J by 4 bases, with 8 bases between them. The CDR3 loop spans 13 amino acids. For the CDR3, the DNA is TGTGCCAGCAGCCCTGTTTTTAATGAAAAACTGTTTTTT. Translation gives CASSPVFNEKLFF.

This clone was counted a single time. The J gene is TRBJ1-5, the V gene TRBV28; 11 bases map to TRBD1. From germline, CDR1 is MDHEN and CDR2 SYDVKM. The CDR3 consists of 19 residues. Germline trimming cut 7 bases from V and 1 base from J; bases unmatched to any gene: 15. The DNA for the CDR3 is TGTGCCAGCATGACTCTTATCGGGACAGGGGGGGGGAGCAATCAGCCCCAGCATTTT. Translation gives CASMTLIGTGGGSNQPQHF. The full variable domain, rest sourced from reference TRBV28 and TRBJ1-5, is DVKVTQSSRYLVKRTGEKVFLECVQDMDHENMFWYRQDPGLGLRLIYFSYDVKMKEKGDIPEGYSVSREKKERFSLILESASTNQTSMYLCASMTLIGTGGGSNQPQHFGDGTRLSIL.

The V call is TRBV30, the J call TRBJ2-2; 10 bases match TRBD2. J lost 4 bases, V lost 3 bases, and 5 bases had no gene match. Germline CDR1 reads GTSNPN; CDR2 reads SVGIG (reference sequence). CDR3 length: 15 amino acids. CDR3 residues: CAWRLAGGSTGELFF. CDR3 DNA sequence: TGTGCCTGGAGGTTAGCGGGAGGTTCCACCGGGGAGCTGTTTTTT.

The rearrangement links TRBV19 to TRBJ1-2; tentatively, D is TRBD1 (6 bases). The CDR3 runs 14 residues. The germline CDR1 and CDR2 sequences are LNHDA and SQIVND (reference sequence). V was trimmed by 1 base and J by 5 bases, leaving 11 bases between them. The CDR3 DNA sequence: TGTGCCAGTAGTATAGCAGGGGCGCGGTATGGCTACACCTTC. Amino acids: CASSIAGARYGYTF.

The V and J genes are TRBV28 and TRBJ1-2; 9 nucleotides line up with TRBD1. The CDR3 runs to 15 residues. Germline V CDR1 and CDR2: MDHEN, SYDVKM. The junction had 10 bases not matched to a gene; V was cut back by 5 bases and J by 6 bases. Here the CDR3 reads CASSPPATGGHGYTF. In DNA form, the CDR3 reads TGTGCCAGCAGTCCCCCCGCGACAGGGGGGCATGGCTACACCTTC.

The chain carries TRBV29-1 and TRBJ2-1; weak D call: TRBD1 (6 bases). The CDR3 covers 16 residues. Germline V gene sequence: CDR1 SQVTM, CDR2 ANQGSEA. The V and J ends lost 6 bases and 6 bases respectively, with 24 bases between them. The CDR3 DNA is TGCAGCGTGGTCGGTGGATCTGGGGGCGCTTCCAATGAGCAGTTCTTC. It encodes CSVVGGSGGASNEQFF.

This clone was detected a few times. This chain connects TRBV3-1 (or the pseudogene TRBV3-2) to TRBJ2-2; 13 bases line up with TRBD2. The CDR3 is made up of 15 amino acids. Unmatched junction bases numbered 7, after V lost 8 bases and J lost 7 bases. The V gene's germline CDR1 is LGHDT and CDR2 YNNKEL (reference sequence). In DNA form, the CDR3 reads TGTGCCAGCCCCGGACTAGCGGGGGCGGACGGGGAGCTGTTTTTT. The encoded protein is CASPGLAGADGELFF.

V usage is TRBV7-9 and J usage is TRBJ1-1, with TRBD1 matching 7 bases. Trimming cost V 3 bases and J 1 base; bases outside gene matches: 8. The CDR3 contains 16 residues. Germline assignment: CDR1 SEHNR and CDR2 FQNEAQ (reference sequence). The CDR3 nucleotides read TGTGCCAGCAGCTTCAGGCAGGGGGGTAGGAACACTGAAGCTTTCTTT. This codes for CASSFRQGGRNTEAFF. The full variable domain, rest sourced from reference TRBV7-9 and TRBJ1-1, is DTGVSQNPRHKITKRGQNVTFRCDPISEHNRLYWYRQTLGQGPEFLTYFQNEAQLEKSRLLSDRFSAERPKGSFSTLEIQRTEQGDSAMYLCASSFRQGGRNTEAFFGQGTRLTVV.

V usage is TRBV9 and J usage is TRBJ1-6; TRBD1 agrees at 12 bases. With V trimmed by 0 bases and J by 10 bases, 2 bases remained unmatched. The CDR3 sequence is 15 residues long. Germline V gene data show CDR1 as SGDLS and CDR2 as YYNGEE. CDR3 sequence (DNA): TGTGCCAGCAGCGTAGACGGGACAGGGGGCTCACCCCTCCACTTT. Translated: CASSVDGTGGSPLHF.

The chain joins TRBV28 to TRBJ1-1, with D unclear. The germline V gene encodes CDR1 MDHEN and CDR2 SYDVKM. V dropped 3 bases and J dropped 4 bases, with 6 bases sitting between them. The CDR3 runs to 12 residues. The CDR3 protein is CASSLLGTEAFF. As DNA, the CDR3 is TGTGCCAGCAGTTTGCTAGGCACTGAAGCTTTCTTT.

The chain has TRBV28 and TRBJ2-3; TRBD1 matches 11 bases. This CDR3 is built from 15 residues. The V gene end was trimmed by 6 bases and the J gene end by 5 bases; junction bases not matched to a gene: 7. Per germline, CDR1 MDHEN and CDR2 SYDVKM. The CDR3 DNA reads TGTGCCAGCAGCCGGACAGGGGGCAAAAGAGATACGCAGTATTTT. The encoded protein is CASSRTGGKRDTQYF.

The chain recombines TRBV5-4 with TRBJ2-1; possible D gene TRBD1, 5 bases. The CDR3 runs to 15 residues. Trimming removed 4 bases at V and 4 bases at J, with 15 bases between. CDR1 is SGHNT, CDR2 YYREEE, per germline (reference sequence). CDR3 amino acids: CASSRGLPGYNEQFF. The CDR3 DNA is TGTGCCAGCAGCAGGGGCCTACCTGGGTACAATGAGCAGTTCTTC.

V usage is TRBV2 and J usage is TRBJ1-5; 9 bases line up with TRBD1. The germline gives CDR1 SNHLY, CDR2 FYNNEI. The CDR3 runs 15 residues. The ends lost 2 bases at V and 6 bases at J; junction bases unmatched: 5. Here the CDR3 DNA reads TGTGCCAGCAGTGAATATGGGACAGGGAGTCAGCCCCAGCATTTT. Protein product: CASSEYGTGSQPQHF.

CDR3 residues: CASSVRQDGNQPQHF. In nucleotides, the CDR3 is TGTGCCAGCAGTGTTCGACAGGATGGCAATCAGCCCCAGCATTTT. The chain recombines TRBV28 with TRBJ1-5; D is possibly TRBD1 (6 bases). The CDR3 loop spans 15 amino acids. Trimming stripped 5 bases from V and 2 bases from J, with 13 bases between. The germline V gene has CDR1 MDHEN and CDR2 SYDVKM.

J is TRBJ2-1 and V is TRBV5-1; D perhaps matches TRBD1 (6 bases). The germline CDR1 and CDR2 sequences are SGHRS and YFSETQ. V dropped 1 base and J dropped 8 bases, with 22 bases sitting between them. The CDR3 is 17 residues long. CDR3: CASSLWTGSGGWDEQFF. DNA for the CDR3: TGCGCCAGCAGCTTGTGGACTGGAAGTGGGGGCTGGGATGAGCAGTTCTTC.

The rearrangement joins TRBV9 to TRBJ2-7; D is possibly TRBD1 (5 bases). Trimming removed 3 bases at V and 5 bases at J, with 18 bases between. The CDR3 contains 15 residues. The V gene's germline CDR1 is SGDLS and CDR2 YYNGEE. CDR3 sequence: CASSGGWGGSNEQYF. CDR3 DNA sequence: TGTGCCAGCAGCGGGGGTTGGGGCGGATCTAACGAGCAGTACTTC. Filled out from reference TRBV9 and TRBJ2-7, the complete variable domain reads DSGVTQTPKHLITATGQRVTLRCSPRSGDLSVYWYQQSLDQGLQFLIQYYNGEERAKGNILERFSAQQFPDLHSELNLSSLELGDSALYFCASSGGWGGSNEQYFGPGTRLTVT.

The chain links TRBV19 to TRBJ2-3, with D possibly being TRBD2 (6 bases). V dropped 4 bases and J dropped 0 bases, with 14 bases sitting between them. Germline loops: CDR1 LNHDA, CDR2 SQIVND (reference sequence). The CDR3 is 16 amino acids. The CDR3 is CASSTRESGSTDTQYF. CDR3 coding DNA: TGTGCCAGTAGTACTCGGGAGTCAGGGAGCACAGATACGCAGTATTTT.